The 8 T cell receptor beta chains below all came from one sample that was sequenced in a study of OX40 agonist ivuxolimab in advanced cancers. The data were produced by immunoSEQ multiplex PCR, yet TCRdb's version contains in-frame clones alone and is incomplete. This table holds roughly 17,000 clones, 80% to 90% found once. This specimen consisted of CD4+ or CD8+ T cells sorted from blood, obtained in a trial of the OX40 agonist ivuxolimab. The receptors originated from an adult with an advanced solid tumor such as melanoma, head and neck, liver or kidney cancer.

The chain employs TRBV5-6 and TRBJ1-1; no firm D call. Trimming shortened V by 1 base and J by 5 bases, and 18 bases separated the two germline ends. This CDR3 is built from 16 residues. The germline V gene has CDR1 SGHDT and CDR2 YYEEEE. Written as DNA, the CDR3 is TGTGCCAGCAGCTTGAAACTGACCCAATTGGGGACTGAAGCTTTCTTT. Translated, it gives CASSLKLTQLGTEAFF.

J is TRBJ2-7 and V is TRBV15; D unclear. The CDR3 loop spans 13 amino acids. Germline lookup yields CDR1 LNHNV and CDR2 YYDKDF (reference sequence). The V gene lost 5 bases and the J gene lost 3 bases, with 11 bases spanning the gap. The CDR3 here is CATSGRLGYEQYF. The CDR3 DNA sequence: TGTGCCACCAGCGGAAGGTTAGGCTACGAGCAGTACTTC.

This clone was counted at least ten times. The gene calls are TRBV7-3 and TRBJ1-1, with D unresolved. Germline V CDR1 and CDR2: SGHTA, FQGTGA. V dropped 1 base and J dropped 1 base, with 7 bases sitting between them. The CDR3 is 14 residues long. In nucleotides, the CDR3 is TGTGCCAGCAGCTTAAGCGCACCGAACACTGAAGCTTTCTTT. This gives the protein CASSLSAPNTEAFF.

The rearrangement joins TRBV10-3 to TRBJ1-6, with TRBD1 as a possible D gene (6 bases). V shed 0 bases and J shed 6 bases, with 21 bases lying between them. There are 19 residues in the CDR3. Germline CDR1 is ENHRY and CDR2 is SYGVKD. The CDR3: CAISESNLLQGWSNSPLHF. CDR3 coding DNA: TGTGCCATCAGTGAGTCGAATCTGTTACAGGGATGGAGTAATTCACCCCTCCACTTT.

V gene TRBV4-1 combines with J gene TRBJ1-1; D remains unclear. The CDR3 is 15 residues long. V was cut by 0 bases and J by 1 base, with 9 bases left in between. Germline V lookup: CDR1 MGHRA, CDR2 YSYEKL. The CDR3 loop is CASSQDSHPNTEAFF. CDR3 DNA sequence: TGCGCCAGCAGCCAAGATAGTCATCCGAACACTGAAGCTTTCTTT.

This clone was detected a few times. Here the CDR3 DNA reads TGCGCCAGCAGCTTGTCGGGGACAGGGGCAAATGAGCAGTTCTTC. This translates into CASSLSGTGANEQFF. V gene TRBV5-1 combines with J gene TRBJ2-1, with 10 bases matching TRBD1. CDR1 is SGHRS, CDR2 YFSETQ, per germline. The trim removed 1 base at V and 7 bases at J, leaving 5 bases unmatched. There are 15 residues in the CDR3.

The chain combines TRBV28 with TRBJ1-5, with D unresolved. Trimming shortened V by 2 bases and J by 0 bases, and 8 bases separated the two germline ends. The length of the CDR3 is 15 residues. CDR1 MDHEN and CDR2 SYDVKM come from the germline V gene. The CDR3 is CASSLGQNSNQPQHF. CDR3 in DNA: TGTGCCAGCAGTTTAGGGCAGAATAGCAATCAGCCCCAGCATTTT.

The chain couples TRBV6-5 to TRBJ1-4; D uncertain. The CDR3 extends over 13 amino acids. Looked up from germline, CDR1 is MNHEY and CDR2 is SVGAGI. Trimming stripped 2 bases from V and 6 bases from J, with 7 bases between. In nucleotides, the CDR3 is TGTGCCAGCAGTTACCGGCAGGATGAAAAACTGTTTTTT. Its translation is CASSYRQDEKLFF.